The clone carrying this T cell receptor (beta chain) has a count of ten or more. This sample was included in a study of CD8 T cells in ankylosing spondylitis. TCRdb reprocessed the 5' RACE reads with MiXCR, giving one entry per CDR3 protein. Of some 300,000 distinct CDR3 sequences in the sample, more than 20% were seen once. Per the germline V gene, CDR1 is DFQATT and CDR2 is SNEGSKA (reference sequence). CDR3 length: 14 amino acids. Losses at the gene ends were 5 bases for V and 7 bases for J; bases not matched to a gene: 6. The V gene is TRBV20-1, the J gene TRBJ2-1; 12 bases are a match to TRBD2. Sequenced input: blood, either unsorted or a sorted T cell fraction (not recorded which). This sequence was found in a female donor with ankylosing spondylitis or in good health (not recorded which). This chain's CDR3 is CSAPSGRVRNEQFF. CDR3 nucleotide sequence: TGCAGTGCTCCTAGCGGGAGGGTTAGGAATGAGCAGTTCTTC.